The 24 T cell receptor beta chains listed next were all sequenced from one sample in a study of blood T cell repertoires in COVID-19. Assay: immunoSEQ multiplex PCR; the TCRdb copy retains only in-frame clones and omits some. The sample yields 90,000 or so clones, 75% to 90% seen once. Sequencing was performed on peripheral blood. These TCRs come from a human donor in a cohort sampled during active COVID-19.

The chain uses TRBV9 and TRBJ2-7, with a weak D call TRBD1 (5 bases). The CDR3 covers 15 residues. Germline V CDR1 and CDR2: SGDLS, YYNGEE. V lost 0 bases and J 2 bases, leaving 12 bases between the germline ends. The CDR3 coding sequence is TGTGCCAGCAGCGTAGCGTCACAGGCCCCCTACGAGCAGTACTTC. Translating gives CASSVASQAPYEQYF.

On this clone itself: An end of the junction differs from the germline gene, which may be a read error. The chain recombines TRBV7-7 with TRBJ2-3, with 15 bases matching TRBD2. CDR3 length: 16 residues. Looked up from germline, CDR1 is SSHAT and CDR2 is FNYEAQ (reference sequence). The CDR3 loop reads CASSLGLAGGPDTQYF. In nucleotides, the CDR3 is TGTGCTAGCAGCCTCGGACTAGCGGGAGGGCCCGATACGCAGTATTTT. Full variable domain (outside the CDR3, taken from reference TRBV7-7 and TRBJ2-3): GAGVSQSPRYKVTKRGQDVTLRCDPISSHATLYWYQQALGQGPEFLTYFNYEAQPDKSGLPSDRFSAERPEGSISTLTIQRTEQRDSAMYRCASSLGLAGGPDTQYFGPGTRLTVL.

This clone is a singleton in its sample. The rearrangement joins TRBV9 to TRBJ2-7; 9 bases fit TRBD1. V trimming: 2 bases; J trimming: 5 bases; junction bases outside the gene matches: 11. Germline values: CDR1 SGDLS, CDR2 YYNGEE. CDR3 size: 16 residues. The CDR3: CASSVSHTGGQDEQYF. For the CDR3, the DNA is TGTGCCAGCAGCGTCAGTCACACAGGGGGCCAAGACGAGCAGTACTTC.

This sequence joins TRBV7-2 and TRBJ2-7; TRBD2 matches 8 bases. Germline-derived CDR1 and CDR2 are SGHTA and FQGNSA. The J segment lost 4 bases and the V segment lost 2 bases, leaving 4 bases of the junction unmatched. CDR3 size: 14 residues. CDR3 in amino acids: CASSLTSGAYEQYF. The CDR3 DNA follows: TGTGCCAGCAGCTTAACTAGCGGAGCGTACGAGCAGTACTTC.

The chain combines TRBV7-2 with TRBJ2-1; TRBD1 matches 7 bases. CDR1 and CDR2 from the germline V gene are SGHTA and FQGNSA. Trimming at V came to 3 bases and at J to 7 bases, leaving 3 bases not matched to a gene. This CDR3 has 13 amino acids. Here the CDR3 DNA reads TGTGCCAGCAGCTTCCACAGGGGAAATGAGCAGTTCTTC. It yields the protein CASSFHRGNEQFF.

This sequence joins TRBV5-1 and TRBJ2-3, with TRBD2 matching 10 bases. V gave up 0 bases and J gave up 6 bases; unmatched junction bases: 7. The CDR3 is 16 residues long. Germline CDR1 and CDR2: SGHRS and YFSETQ. In DNA form, the CDR3 reads TGCGCCAGCAGCTTGGATCCAGCGGGAGGGGCCGATACGCAGTATTTT. Translation: CASSLDPAGGADTQYF.

The chain couples TRBV3-1 (or the pseudogene TRBV3-2) to TRBJ2-5; possible D gene TRBD1, 7 bases. Per the germline V gene, CDR1 is LGHDT and CDR2 is YNNKEL (reference sequence). This CDR3 region has 14 residues. Trimming stripped 6 bases from V and 2 bases from J, with 13 bases between. Here the CDR3 DNA reads TGTGCCAGCAGTCAGGGGGGTAGACAAGAGACCCAGTACTTC. This codes for CASSQGGRQETQYF.

CDR3 amino acids: CASRATGGNNQPQHF. The CDR3 DNA reads TGTGCCAGTCGAGCGACTGGGGGGAACAATCAGCCCCAGCATTTT. The chain joins TRBV6-5 to TRBJ1-5; D is possibly TRBD1 (5 bases). CDR1 is MNHEY, CDR2 SVGAGI, per germline. The CDR3 sequence is 15 residues long. The V gene lost 9 bases and the J gene lost 3 bases, with 18 bases spanning the gap.

The CDR3 DNA reads TGCAGCGTCGAACGGACTAGCGGGGGCTACGAGCAGTACTTC. Residues: CSVERTSGGYEQYF. The gene calls are TRBV29-1 and TRBJ2-7; 13 bases line up with TRBD2. Germline-derived CDR1 and CDR2 are SQVTM and ANQGSEA. The V segment lost 6 bases and the J segment 3 bases; nucleotides outside the gene matches: 5. The CDR3 is 14 amino acids.

The chain employs TRBV28 and TRBJ2-1, with D possibly TRBD1 on 6 matching bases. CDR3 length: 15 residues. In germline, CDR1 is MDHEN, CDR2 SYDVKM. The germline V and J ends were trimmed by 6 bases and 0 bases, with 12 bases remaining between them. The CDR3 loop reads CASRGQGSSYNEQFF. In DNA form, the CDR3 reads TGTGCCAGCAGGGGGCAGGGGAGCTCCTACAATGAGCAGTTCTTC.

V and J are TRBV19 and TRBJ1-1; 9 nucleotides match TRBD1. This CDR3 spans 14 amino acids. Germline V gene sequence: CDR1 LNHDA, CDR2 SQIVND (reference sequence). Losses at the gene ends were 4 bases for V and 5 bases for J; bases not matched to a gene: 5. CDR3 bases: TGTGCCAGTAGTAAACAGGGGGCGAGGACTGAAGCTTTCTTT. Translated: CASSKQGARTEAFF.

This clone was seen a handful of times. CDR3 residues: CASTPRESGFNQPQHF. CDR3 sequence (DNA): TGTGCCAGTACCCCTCGGGAGAGTGGGTTCAATCAGCCCCAGCATTTT. The chain links TRBV19 to TRBJ1-5; no firm D call. Germline CDR1 is LNHDA and CDR2 is SQIVND (reference sequence). CDR3 size: 16 residues. Trimming shortened V by 7 bases and J by 3 bases, and 19 bases separated the two germline ends.

In DNA, the CDR3 is TGCAGCCAAATGCCGGGACAGGGCTACAATGAGCAGTTCTTC. As protein: CSQMPGQGYNEQFF. The V gene is TRBV29-1, the J gene TRBJ2-1; 9 positions match TRBD1. CDR3 length equals 14 residues. With V trimmed by 8 bases and J by 3 bases, 8 bases remained unmatched. Germline loops: CDR1 SQVTM, CDR2 ANQGSEA.

The V and J genes are TRBV5-1 and TRBJ1-2; TRBD1 matches 7 bases. Trimming cost V 5 bases and J 0 bases; bases outside gene matches: 10. This CDR3 is 16 amino acids long. Per the germline V gene, CDR1 is SGHRS and CDR2 is YFSETQ. The CDR3 protein is CASRGGTALANYGYTF. CDR3 nucleotide sequence: TGCGCCAGCAGGGGTGGGACAGCCCTAGCTAACTATGGCTACACCTTC. Supplemented by reference TRBV5-1 and TRBJ1-2, the full variable domain reads KAGVTQTPRYLIKTRGQQVTLSCSPISGHRSVSWYQQTPGQGLQFLFEYFSETQRNKGNFPGRFSGRQFSNSRSEMNVSTLELGDSALYLCASRGGTALANYGYTFGSGTRLTVV.

The chain carries TRBV24-1 and TRBJ2-3, with 7 bases identical to TRBD1. V gave up 2 bases and J gave up 4 bases; unmatched junction bases: 5. Germline V gene data show CDR1 as KGHDR and CDR2 as SFDVKD. The length of the CDR3 is 15 residues. CDR3 coding DNA: TGTGCCACCAGTGATTCGGGACAGCCCCCAGATACGCAGTATTTT. Protein sequence: CATSDSGQPPDTQYF.

The chain joins TRBV5-1 to TRBJ2-2; TRBD1 matches at 10 bases. The germline gives CDR1 SGHRS, CDR2 YFSETQ. V lost 6 bases and J lost 6; bases outside the gene matches: 11. There are 16 residues in the CDR3. The CDR3 DNA follows: TGCGCCAGCACGCCTCAAGGGACAGGGGTCCCCGGGGAGCTGTTTTTT. Encoded protein: CASTPQGTGVPGELFF. The variable domain in full, completed from reference TRBV5-1 and TRBJ2-2, reads KAGVTQTPRYLIKTRGQQVTLSCSPISGHRSVSWYQQTPGQGLQFLFEYFSETQRNKGNFPGRFSGRQFSNSRSEMNVSTLELGDSALYLCASTPQGTGVPGELFFGEGSRLTVL.

In this sample, this clone turned up once. The rearrangement links TRBV7-2 to TRBJ1-6; D not certain. Germline V gene lookup returns CDR1 SGHTA and CDR2 FQGNSA. Trimming shortened V by 5 bases and J by 6 bases, and 14 bases separated the two germline ends. The CDR3 sequence is 15 residues long. CDR3 protein: CASSRTGSPNSPLHF. The DNA of the CDR3 is TGTGCCAGCAGCAGAACCGGGTCCCCTAATTCACCCCTCCACTTT.

This chain links TRBV29-1 with TRBJ2-5, with D possibly being TRBD2 (5 bases). V dropped 7 bases and J dropped 0 bases, with 12 bases sitting between them. The CDR3 covers 13 residues. Germline CDR1 reads SQVTM; CDR2 reads ANQGSEA. CDR3: CSGWTSYQETQYF. The CDR3 nucleotides read TGCAGCGGGTGGACTTCGTACCAAGAGACCCAGTACTTC. Looking up the rest from reference TRBV29-1 and TRBJ2-5 gives the full variable domain: SAVISQKPSRDICQRGTSLTIQCQVDSQVTMMFWYRQQPGQSLTLIATANQGSEATYESGFVIDKFPISRPNLTFSTLTVSNMSPEDSSIYLCSGWTSYQETQYFGPGTRLLVL.

The chain links TRBV3-1 (or the pseudogene TRBV3-2) to TRBJ2-7; a weak D match, TRBD2 (7 bases). Germline CDR1 is LGHDT and CDR2 is YNNKEL (reference sequence). The CDR3 has 18 amino acids. The V end lost 6 bases, the J end lost 2 bases, and 26 bases lay between the germline ends. The CDR3 region has the DNA TGTGCCAGCAGTGATACAAGGACGGGGGGCAAAATTACCTACGAGCAGTACTTC. This encodes CASSDTRTGGKITYEQYF.

Only a few counts were recorded for this clone. The V call is TRBV29-1, the J call TRBJ1-1, with a tentative D call TRBD1 (5 bases). The CDR3 consists of 13 residues. CDR1 is SQVTM, CDR2 ANQGSEA, per germline. Trimming took off 5 bases at V and 4 bases at J, with 14 bases between the two ends. CDR3 sequence (DNA): TGCAGCGTTTCCAGGGAACCGGGCACTGAAGCTTTCTTT. It yields the protein CSVSREPGTEAFF.

The chain uses TRBV29-1 and TRBJ1-5; 12 nucleotides agree with TRBD1. Trimming took 6 bases from V and 5 from J; bases not matched to a gene: 2. Germline CDR1 is SQVTM and CDR2 is ANQGSEA. The CDR3 loop spans 13 amino acids. CDR3: CSVGTGGDQPQHF. The DNA for the CDR3 is TGCAGCGTCGGGACAGGGGGCGATCAGCCCCAGCATTTT.

The J gene is TRBJ1-6, the V gene TRBV7-3; D gene ambiguous. CDR1 is SGHTA, CDR2 FQGTGA, per germline. Trimming shortened V by 2 bases and J by 7 bases, and 9 bases separated the two germline ends. This CDR3 region has 14 residues. Here the CDR3 DNA reads TGTGCCAGCAGCTTATCGGGTTGGAATTCACCCCTCCACTTT. It specifies CASSLSGWNSPLHF.

The chain carries TRBV7-3 and TRBJ2-5; tentative D call: TRBD1 (7 bases). Germline lookup yields CDR1 SGHTA and CDR2 FQGTGA. CDR3 size: 16 residues. V lost 5 bases and J lost 4, with 20 bases in between. CDR3: CASSPIPRGRRETQYF. CDR3 coding DNA: TGTGCCAGCAGCCCGATCCCCAGGGGGAGGCGAGAGACCCAGTACTTC.

The chain carries TRBV6-5 and TRBJ2-7; 9 nucleotides align to TRBD1. CDR1 MNHEY and CDR2 SVGAGI come from the germline V gene. V trimming: 6 bases; J trimming: 1 base; junction bases outside the gene matches: 7. The CDR3 loop spans 15 amino acids. The CDR3 DNA sequence: TGTGCCAGCAGAACGACAGGGGGACCATCCTACGAGCAGTACTTC. Residues: CASRTTGGPSYEQYF.